The 23 T cell receptor beta chains below were found in one sample sequenced in a study of beta chain features in type 1 diabetes. Overall study findings and caveats: Shorter TCRB CDR3s, moderately but significantly so, marked every one of the four CD4+ subsets in Type 1 diabetes patients.

These receptors have no known antigen. Expressed TCRB transcripts were sequenced because the entire RNA isolate underwent reverse transcription. The method was immunoSEQ multiplex PCR; TCRdb's version includes in-frame clones alone and lacks a portion of them. The sample contains some 350,000 clones, over 8.5% of which appear only once. Specimen: central memory CD4+ T cells from blood. These receptor sequences come from a man aged 25-40 years with type 1 diabetes.

This clone has ten or more counts. The gene calls are TRBV28 and TRBJ1-2; D unclear. The CDR3 has 13 amino acids. Germline V lookup: CDR1 MDHEN, CDR2 SYDVKM. Trimming stripped 3 bases from V and 2 bases from J, with 7 bases between. The CDR3 sequence: CASSFSLNYGYTF. The CDR3 nucleotides are TGTGCCAGCAGTTTTTCGTTGAACTATGGCTACACCTTC.

The rearrangement joins TRBV6-6 to TRBJ1-5; 9 bases agree with TRBD1. Germline V gene sequence: CDR1 MNHNY, CDR2 SVGAGI (reference sequence). V gave up 6 bases and J gave up 6 bases; unmatched junction bases: 6. The CDR3 is made up of 14 amino acids. This CDR3 reads CASRLGQGGQPQHF. DNA for the CDR3: TGTGCCAGCAGGTTGGGACAGGGAGGTCAGCCCCAGCATTTT.

This clone has more than one count but fewer than ten. V is TRBV5-4 and J is TRBJ1-3; D not certain. The CDR3 extends over 16 amino acids. Trimming removed 2 bases at V and 6 bases at J, with 18 bases between. Germline CDR1 SGHNT, CDR2 YYREEE (reference sequence). This CDR3 reads CASSFAGLLDENTIYF. CDR3 nucleotide sequence: TGTGCCAGCAGCTTTGCCGGGCTGTTGGATGAAAACACCATATATTTT.

This clone was counted ten times or more. This sequence joins TRBV25-1 and TRBJ1-4; D ambiguous. V was cut by 4 bases and J by 8 bases, with 11 bases left in between. CDR1 and CDR2 (germline): MGHDK, SYGVNS. This CDR3 comprises 13 residues. The CDR3 coding sequence is TGTGCCAGCAGTGGCCTAGTTGAAGAAAAACTGTTTTTT. This encodes CASSGLVEEKLFF.

This clone was picked up many times. This rearrangement joins TRBV28 to TRBJ2-3; 8 nucleotides match TRBD1. The CDR3 has 14 amino acids. Germline V gives CDR1 MDHEN, CDR2 SYDVKM. The junction had 2 bases not matched to a gene; V was cut back by 5 bases and J by 1 base. This CDR3 is CASSKTGGTDTQYF. The CDR3, as DNA: TGTGCCAGCAGTAAGACAGGGGGCACAGATACGCAGTATTTT.

The chain couples TRBV29-1 to TRBJ2-2; TRBD1 might be the D (6 bases). This CDR3 has 13 residues. Germline V gene data show CDR1 as SQVTM and CDR2 as ANQGSEA. Trimming removed 7 bases from V and 1 base from J, with 10 bases in between. CDR3 loop: CSAGTMNTGELFF. CDR3 nucleotide sequence: TGCAGCGCCGGGACAATGAACACCGGGGAGCTGTTTTTT.

Notes on this clone: Given a much more abundant clone one base away, this may be a read error. Here the CDR3 DNA reads TGTGCCAGCAGCTTAGGACGGGGATATGGCTACACCTTC. Translating it yields CASSLGRGYGYTF. The chain links TRBV11-2 to TRBJ1-2; D unresolved. V gave up 1 base and J gave up 5 bases, with 8 bases separating them. Germline-derived CDR1 and CDR2 are SGHAT and FQNNGV. This CDR3 contains 13 residues.

The chain recombines TRBV6-1 with TRBJ2-5; D unresolved. The germline V gene encodes CDR1 MNHNS and CDR2 SASEGT. Trimming removed 4 bases from V and 1 base from J, with 7 bases in between. There are 13 residues in the CDR3. CDR3 bases: TGTGCCAGCAGTGCCCCGGGCCAAGAGACCCAGTACTTC. Translation gives CASSAPGQETQYF.

J is TRBJ2-7 and V is TRBV29-1, with a tentative D call TRBD1 (7 bases). Germline V gene lookup returns CDR1 SQVTM and CDR2 ANQGSEA. This CDR3 contains 13 residues. V was shortened by 7 bases and J by 3 bases, with 16 bases between the two germline ends. CDR3 loop: CSGRRGPDYEQYF. CDR3 coding DNA: TGCAGCGGACGGAGGGGGCCCGACTACGAGCAGTACTTC.

A word on this clone: One junction end disagrees with the germline gene, perhaps due to a read error. The chain combines TRBV7-7 with TRBJ2-1; no firm D call. Germline V gene lookup returns CDR1 SSHAT and CDR2 FNYEAQ (reference sequence). CDR3 length: 13 amino acids. The DNA of the CDR3 is TGTGCTAGCAGCTTAGGCGGCGAGAATGAGCAGTTCTTC. It translates to CASSLGGENEQFF.

This clone was seen a few times. The chain is built from TRBV4-2 and TRBJ2-7, with TRBD2 identical over 9 bases. The V segment lost 0 bases and the J segment 0 bases; nucleotides outside the gene matches: 6. The CDR3 sequence is 17 residues long. Germline CDR1 LGHNA, CDR2 YNFKEQ. CDR3 sequence: CASSQDTSGYNSYEQYF. CDR3 coding DNA: TGTGCCAGCAGCCAAGATACTAGCGGGTACAACTCCTACGAGCAGTACTTC.

This clone was counted a few times. The chain has TRBV5-5 and TRBJ2-2; TRBD1 might be the D (6 bases). Germline V gene lookup returns CDR1 SGHKS and CDR2 YYEKEE (reference sequence). The CDR3 covers 15 residues. V was clipped by 5 bases and J by 3 bases, with 14 bases between them. The CDR3 protein is CASSPGTHYTGELFF. Here the CDR3 DNA reads TGTGCCAGCAGTCCCGGGACACACTACACCGGGGAGCTGTTTTTT.

The rearrangement uses TRBV27 and TRBJ2-3; 12 bases are a match to TRBD2. Germline values: CDR1 MNHEY, CDR2 SMNVEV (reference sequence). V was pared by 5 bases and J by 0 bases, with 3 bases of the junction left unmatched. CDR3 length equals 16 residues. The CDR3 nucleotides are TGTGCCAGCAGTCGACTAGCGGGGGACAGCACAGATACGCAGTATTTT. Its protein product is CASSRLAGDSTDTQYF.

The sample holds many counts of this clone. This chain uses TRBV28 with TRBJ1-5; possibly TRBD1 for D (6 bases). Between the trimmed V and J ends, which lost 11 bases and 6 bases, there was a span of 20 bases. CDR1 and CDR2 (germline): MDHEN, SYDVKM. The CDR3 sequence is 14 residues long. The CDR3 DNA sequence: TGTGCCGTCAATGGGGGCGCCGCGTTTCAGCCCCAGCATTTT. Translated, it gives CAVNGGAAFQPQHF.

A few counts support this clone. The genes are TRBV28 and TRBJ1-1; D uncertain. The germline V and J ends were trimmed by 5 bases and 4 bases, with 8 bases remaining between them. Per the germline V gene, CDR1 is MDHEN and CDR2 is SYDVKM. This CDR3 region has 12 residues. The CDR3 DNA reads TGTGCCAGCAGTCCTACTTTCACTGAAGCTTTCTTT. Protein product: CASSPTFTEAFF.

This clone was seen a few times. This sequence joins TRBV5-1 and TRBJ1-1; D not certain. Germline V gene sequence: CDR1 SGHRS, CDR2 YFSETQ. CDR3 length: 13 amino acids. The V gene lost 6 bases and the J gene lost 0 bases, with 9 bases spanning the gap. This CDR3 reads CASTSALNTEAFF. The CDR3, as DNA: TGCGCCAGCACCTCGGCCCTGAACACTGAAGCTTTCTTT.

This clone occurred a few times. This sequence joins TRBV30 and TRBJ2-5; D may be TRBD1 (6 bases). The V gene lost 0 bases and the J gene lost 6 bases, with 11 bases spanning the gap. The CDR3 length is 13 residues. Per the germline V gene, CDR1 is GTSNPN and CDR2 is SVGIG (reference sequence). This CDR3 reads CAWSVGGQQTQYF. CDR3 in DNA: TGTGCCTGGAGTGTTGGGGGCCAGCAGACCCAGTACTTC.

As to this clone: A read error may be the cause here, since a much bigger clone is one base away. V is TRBV7-3 and J is TRBJ2-3; D ambiguous. Trimming removed 3 bases at V and 1 base at J, with 5 bases between. The CDR3 runs to 13 residues. Germline CDR1 reads SGHTA; CDR2 reads FQGTGA. The CDR3, as DNA: TGTGCCAGCAGCTTCGGAGGCACAGATACGCAGTATTTT. Translation gives CASSFGGTDTQYF.

The gene calls are TRBV30 and TRBJ1-2, with a possible D match to TRBD1 (5 bases). This CDR3 region has 20 residues. Germline CDR1 GTSNPN, CDR2 SVGIG (reference sequence). V was shortened by 4 bases and J by 2 bases, with 32 bases between the two germline ends. Here the CDR3 reads CAWTLRPEGAGSPKNYGYTF. The CDR3 DNA is TGTGCCTGGACCCTCAGGCCCGAGGGAGCAGGGTCCCCGAAGAACTATGGCTACACCTTC.

This clone was detected a few times. The CDR3 bases are TGTGCCAGCAGGCCTGTGGGACAGGGGGTCCAGCCCCAGCATTTT. This gives the protein CASRPVGQGVQPQHF. The chain has TRBV6-5 and TRBJ1-5; 11 positions agree with TRBD1. CDR3 size: 15 residues. Germline assignment: CDR1 MNHEY and CDR2 SVGAGI. The trim removed 6 bases at V and 7 bases at J, leaving 8 bases unmatched.

CDR3 sequence: CASSPLRGGTEAFF. As DNA, the CDR3 is TGTGCCAGCAGTCCTCTAAGGGGGGGAACTGAAGCTTTCTTT. This chain joins TRBV27 and TRBJ1-1, with a tentative D call TRBD1 (6 bases). The CDR3 consists of 14 residues. The V gene lost 5 bases and the J gene lost 5 bases, with 15 bases spanning the gap. From germline, CDR1 is MNHEY and CDR2 SMNVEV (reference sequence).

Many counts were recorded for this clone. This chain connects TRBV15 to TRBJ1-2, with a possible D match to TRBD1 (5 bases). The CDR3 covers 14 residues. V was pared by 5 bases and J by 5 bases, with 15 bases between. Germline loops: CDR1 LNHNV, CDR2 YYDKDF (reference sequence). CDR3 coding DNA: TGTGCCACCAGCGCCCGAGTCACAGGATATGGCTACACCTTC. This sequence encodes CATSARVTGYGYTF.

This clone turned up a few times. The rearrangement links TRBV7-9 to TRBJ2-1; TRBD2 matches at 7 bases. There are 17 residues in the CDR3. The germline V gene has CDR1 SEHNR and CDR2 FQNEAQ (reference sequence). The J segment lost 6 bases and the V segment lost 8 bases, leaving 19 bases of the junction unmatched. This CDR3 reads CASRRVGEGGFVNEQFF. Here the CDR3 DNA reads TGTGCCAGCCGAAGAGTGGGGGAGGGAGGGTTCGTCAATGAGCAGTTCTTC.